Given below is one TCR beta chain in context. Its antigen is not identified. V gave up 4 bases and J gave up 6 bases, with 18 bases separating them. Germline V gives CDR1 GTSNPN, CDR2 SVGIG (reference sequence). CDR3 size: 14 residues. The data originate from a study of OX40 agonist ivuxolimab in advanced cancers. Study details: Dose-escalation cases comprised hepatocellular carcinoma, melanoma, renal cell or head and neck cancer. A male proportion of just over 80% was recorded, with mean age approximately 60 years and range roughly 23 to 79.

Study-wide results and caveats: Partly responding patients at 0.1-3.0 mg/kg showed some of the smallest clonal expansion.

The method was immunoSEQ multiplex PCR; TCRdb's version includes in-frame clones alone and lacks a portion of them. This table holds about 46,000 clones, more than 70% found once. The sequenced sample was CD4+ or CD8+ T cells sorted from blood, obtained in a trial of the OX40 agonist ivuxolimab. The chain recombines TRBV30 with TRBJ1-2; D not certain. The receptor comes from an adult with an advanced solid tumor such as melanoma, head and neck, liver or kidney cancer. The CDR3 bases are TGTGCCTGGATTCGAAAGTCATCGGCGGATGGCTACACCTTC. It encodes CAWIRKSSADGYTF. Looking up the rest from reference TRBV30 and TRBJ1-2 gives the full variable domain: SQTIHQWPATLVQPVGSPLSLECTVEGTSNPNLYWYRQAAGRGLQLLFYSVGIGQISSEVPQNLSASRPQDRQFILSSKKLLLSDSGFYLCAWIRKSSADGYTFGSGTRLTVV.